This T cell receptor (beta chain) was captured in a study of T cell responses to AZD1222 COVID-19 vaccine. Study results and limitations: At study baseline, merely over 5 AZD1222 recipients were seropositive. Spike-specific TCR depth and breadth grew after two AZD1222 doses. Spike regions recognized by vaccine-associated CD4 TCRs spanned the protein, led by 160-218 and 743-854.

Produced via immunoSEQ multiplex PCR; TCRdb's table is partial and in-frame only. The repertoire holds more than 140,000 clones, with approximately 88% as singletons. About this clone: Its antigen remains unidentified.

The receptor was derived from an adult in good health. The specimen was peripheral blood, collected on day 0 of AZD1222 vaccination.

CDR3 amino acids: CASSPGVGYGYTF. CDR3 in DNA: TGTGCCAGCAGCCCGGGGGTAGGCTATGGCTACACCTTC. This chain joins TRBV5-4 and TRBJ1-2; a possible D gene is TRBD1 (5 bases). Germline V lookup: CDR1 SGHNT, CDR2 YYREEE (reference sequence). The V end was cut by 4 bases, the J end by 4 bases, with 11 bases between. The length of the CDR3 is 13 residues.